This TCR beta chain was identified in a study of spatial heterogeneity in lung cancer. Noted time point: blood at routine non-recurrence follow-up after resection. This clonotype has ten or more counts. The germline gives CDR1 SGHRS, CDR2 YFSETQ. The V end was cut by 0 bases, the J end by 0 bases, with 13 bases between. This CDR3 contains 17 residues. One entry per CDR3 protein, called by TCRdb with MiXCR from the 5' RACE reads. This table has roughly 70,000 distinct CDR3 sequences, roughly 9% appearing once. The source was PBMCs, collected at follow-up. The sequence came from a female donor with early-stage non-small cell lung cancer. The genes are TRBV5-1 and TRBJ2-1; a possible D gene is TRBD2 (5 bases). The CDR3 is CASSLVGDRGSYNEQFF. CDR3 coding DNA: TGCGCCAGCAGCTTGGTCGGAGACCGGGGCTCCTACAATGAGCAGTTCTTC.